This T cell receptor beta chain was identified during a study of blood T cell repertoires in COVID-19 (TCRdb year 2020). Turning to the overall study: Samples covering the acute and convalescent phases of COVID-19 were provided by collaborators in the United States, Italy and Spain. Nearly every sample came with metadata listing a de-identified subject ID, COVID-19 status, age in years and sex. The repertoires were released in a freely available public database intended as a resource for research on the immune response to SARS-CoV-2. The prospective study material was composed of cDNA or gDNA derived from T cells, B-cell-depleted T cells, or PBMCs. Where HLA class I and class II types were available, the types were taken from metadata supplied by the sample provider, not from assay-based typing. Subjects who had been exposed to COVID-19, were actively infected with it, or had recovered from it provided the deeply sampled blood TCRbeta repertoires that made up the dataset. The samples were drawn from two sources: the first 160 participants of the ongoing ImmuneRACE study, and 1,000 to 1,500 subjects contributed by 6 global collaborators. What the study reported, not specific to this receptor: The amount of clinical and demographic metadata varied by source and participant and was provided uncurated.

As to this clone: Its antigen is unknown. No qualities accompany the bases; no much larger clone lies one base away.

TCRbeta CDR3 regions were amplified from genomic DNA by means of the immunoSEQ Assay, a bias-controlled multiplex PCR. Per the original workflow: Nucleated cell counts per sample were estimated from amplification of reference gene primers within the assay. To quantify the absolute abundance of each unique TCRbeta CDR3 rearrangement, sequence reads were collapsed and filtered. Productive Simpson clonality was computed per sample as the square root of Simpson's diversity index over productive rearrangements. This is the immuneACCESS table as TCRdb keeps it, with only in-frame sequences that have V and J called. A part of the clones is gone; compared with another copy, unresolved V genes explain less than half, and the rest is unexplained. That table is the source of V, J and clone size, and D and trimming were worked out from the DNA. The sample yields about 480,000 clones; roughly nine tenths were counted once. The ten largest clones add up to less than 9.5% of the sample.

The CDR3 starts with the cysteine, ends with the phenylalanine, and has 14 residues. Just CDR3 DNA is preserved here, 42 bases in frame from base 1. The junction shows trimming of 4 bases on V and 4 bases on J, and the gene matches do not reach 5 bases of it. CDR1 and CDR2, per the germline V gene (reference sequence), are MNHNY and SVGAGI. One collaborating source in Seattle enrolled patients during active infection and followed them longitudinally through the course of disease. The collaborating institutions used their own protocols to collect whole blood in K2EDTA tubes. For TCRbeta analysis, collaborators shipped samples as frozen whole blood, isolated PBMCs, or DNA extracted from either of those sample types.

The TCR sequence derives from a woman aged 50 to 60 with COVID-19, enrolled during active disease. Sequencing was carried out using peripheral blood. The rearrangement combines TRBV6-6 with TRBJ2-7; 9 nucleotides in the junction match TRBD2. The CDR3 region reads CASSFAGGTYEQYF. At the DNA level, the sequence is TGTGCCAGCAGTTTCGCGGGGGGGACGTACGAGCAGTACTTC.